The subject of this entry is one T cell receptor beta chain. This specimen comes from a study of blood T cell repertoires in COVID-19. Study-level background: The samples span acute and convalescent COVID-19 from the United States, Italy and Spain. The cDNA or gDNA used as material had been derived from T cells, B-cell-depleted T cells, or PBMCs.

Seattle-derived patients entered the study during active infection and were followed longitudinally. Per the germline V gene, CDR1 is SGHRS and CDR2 is YFSETQ. V shed 5 bases and J shed 2 bases, with 7 bases lying between them. The CDR3 extends over 12 amino acids. The table came from immunoSEQ multiplex PCR; TCRdb's copy has only in-frame clones and leaves some out. The table records around 130,000 clones, about 88% of them present only once. The receptor was derived from a human donor with COVID-19, enrolled during active disease. The donor label of this sample is uncertain. Sample: peripheral blood. This chain uses TRBV5-1 with TRBJ2-5, with unresolved D. CDR3 sequence (DNA): TGCGCCAGCAGTTTTACTCAAGAGACCCAGTACTTC. Translating it yields CASSFTQETQYF. Combining the CDR3 with reference TRBV5-1 and TRBJ2-5 gives the whole variable domain KAGVTQTPRYLIKTRGQQVTLSCSPISGHRSVSWYQQTPGQGLQFLFEYFSETQRNKGNFPGRFSGRQFSNSRSEMNVSTLELGDSALYLCASSFTQETQYFGPGTRLLVL.